A single TCR beta chain is shown here with its context. The sample originates from a study of blood T cell repertoires in COVID-19. Study as a whole: Samples taken during acute and convalescent COVID-19 were collected in the United States, Italy and Spain.

As originally analysed: From reference gene primer amplification, estimates of nucleated cell counts were derived. The assay was immunoSEQ multiplex PCR, and TCRdb's table has in-frame clones only and misses some. V and J calls plus clone size are reproduced from that table; the DNA served to infer D and trimming. The sample holds 280,000 or so clones, 65% to 90% seen once. Per the germline V gene, CDR1 is SGHAT and CDR2 is FQNNGV. The CDR3 sequence is 16 residues long. V was shortened by 1 base and J by 5 bases, with 17 bases between the two germline ends. This sequence joins TRBV11-2 and TRBJ2-5, with D possibly being TRBD2 (5 bases). Material for sequencing was peripheral blood. The clonotype originates from a human donor in a cohort sampled during active COVID-19. The chain's CDR3 is CASSLGGSDSGETQYF. CDR3 coding DNA: TGTGCCAGCAGCTTAGGGGGTTCGGACTCCGGGGAGACCCAGTACTTC.